This T cell receptor (beta chain) originates from a study of cytomegalovirus exposure and HLA in healthy donors (dated by TCRdb to the late 2010s). Notes on the research overall: According to a later analysis, the roughly 130 validation repertoires were produced on the same platform as the 600 to 850 repertoires of the first cohort. High-throughput TCR immunosequencing, statistical association of individual TCRs with disease status, and machine learning were combined to predict cytomegalovirus infection status. The study aimed to test whether signatures of past pathogen exposure could be identified by cataloging public T cell receptors. Besides the first cohort of around 700 subjects, a separate validation cohort made up of 120 different subjects was used.

The V end loses 1 base and the J end loses 6 bases, and a stretch of 22 bases separates them. The CDR3 runs 17 residues from the cysteine to the phenylalanine. Of the read, only the CDR3 DNA is kept; its 51 bases are in frame from base 1. Based on the germline V gene, the CDR1 and CDR2 sequences are KGHSH and LQKENI. Points the paper makes about the study in general: Most TCR sequences were seen in very few donors, while some public TCRs were found in many individuals. In a later analysis, TCRs clustered in the first cohort were found to also tend to co-occur in the roughly 120 validation repertoires, with approximately 93% of cluster scores above 0. A total of about 180 TCR beta chains were listed by the study as associated with cytomegalovirus. In vitro tests confirmed that a few of the cytomegalovirus-associated TCR beta chains recognize cytomegalovirus antigens. The classifier was reported to diagnose cytomegalovirus status with high specificity and sensitivity in both the original and validation cohorts. A later analysis had no HLA typing for the validation cohort, so co-occurrence there was scored across all 130 or so repertoires. The authors suggested that the approach could potentially be generalized to other disease states and immunological phenotypes.

To prepare the library, the immunoSEQ multiplex PCR assay was applied. Turning to the authors' computational methods: A statistical classification framework was developed to diagnose cytomegalovirus status using the catalog of TCR beta chain sequences. Entries here come from immuneACCESS through TCRdb and include only in-frame sequences with V and J called. Some clones fail to appear in such tables; in the studies checked, an unresolved V gene covers under half of the shortfall, and the cause of the remainder is unknown. V, J and clone size reflect that table, while D and trimming were determined from the DNA. The sample data list about 170,000 clones, and roughly 91% of these were observed just once. The ten largest clones add up to roughly 4.2% of the sample. The donors belonged to the validation cohort of 90 to 150 subjects, which was separate from the approximately 680-subject first cohort.

Of note for this clone: No antigen is known for it. No base quality values were provided; no much bigger clone lies one nucleotide off.

The sample was PBMCs. The rearrangement joined TRBV18 to TRBJ2-7; no D gene is confidently identified. This clonotype was sampled from a man younger than 35 in good health and CMV-seropositive. The CDR3 amino acid sequence is: CASSPQSPETRVSEQYF. Here is the DNA: TGTGCCAGCTCACCACAATCACCGGAGACCCGGGTCAGCGAGCAGTACTTC.